The present entry profiles one TCR beta chain with its context. The antigen remains unidentified. Trimming removed 5 bases at V and 2 bases at J, with 6 bases between. The CDR3 spans 13 residues. CDR1 SGHAT and CDR2 FQNNGV come from the germline V gene. This entry belongs to a study of cytomegalovirus exposure and HLA in healthy donors. Findings of the study overall: Reports credit the classifier with highly specific, highly sensitive diagnosis of cytomegalovirus status. Most TCR sequences proved rare, with some public TCRs found in many donors. When a later analysis was performed, an Asian-associated ancestry cluster reportedly had fewer N-insertions than the roughly 700-donor mean.

It was with 60 Vbeta and 13 Jbeta primers that the PCR ran. Repertoires were generated with immunoSEQ multiplex PCR, while TCRdb's copy carries only in-frame clones and drops some. The table records about 130,000 clones, under 85% of them present only once. The sequencing input was PBMCs. This receptor was obtained from a woman between 40 and 50 years old in good health and CMV-seropositive. The chain uses TRBV11-2 and TRBJ2-2; D is undetermined. The CDR3 coding sequence is TGTGCCAGCAGCCCCCCTAACACCGGGGAGCTGTTTTTT. Protein: CASSPPNTGELFF.